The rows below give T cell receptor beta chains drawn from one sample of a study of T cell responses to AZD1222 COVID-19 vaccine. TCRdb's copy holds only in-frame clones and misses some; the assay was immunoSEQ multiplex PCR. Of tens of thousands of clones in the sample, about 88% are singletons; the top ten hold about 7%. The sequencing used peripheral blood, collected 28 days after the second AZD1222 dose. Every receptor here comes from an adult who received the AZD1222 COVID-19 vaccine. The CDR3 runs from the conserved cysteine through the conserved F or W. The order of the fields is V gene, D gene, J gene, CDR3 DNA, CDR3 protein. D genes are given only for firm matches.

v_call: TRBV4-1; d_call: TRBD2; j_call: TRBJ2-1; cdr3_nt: TGCGCCAGCAGCCAATTCTCGGCTAGCGGGAGCGGTGAGCAGTTCTTC; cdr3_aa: CASSQFSASGSGEQFF
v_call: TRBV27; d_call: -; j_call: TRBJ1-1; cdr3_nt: TGTGCCAGCATCGGCGCCCTAGGGCAAGCGAACACTGAAGCTTTCTTT; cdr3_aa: CASIGALGQANTEAFF
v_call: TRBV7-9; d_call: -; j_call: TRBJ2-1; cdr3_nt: TGTGCCAGCAGCTTTAGCGGAGGGGGTGCGGTAAATGAGCAGTTCTTC; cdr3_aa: CASSFSGGGAVNEQFF
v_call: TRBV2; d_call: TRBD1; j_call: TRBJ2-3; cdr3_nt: TGTGCCAGCTCCGGACAGGGAAGGCCAGATACGCAGTATTTT; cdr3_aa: CASSGQGRPDTQYF
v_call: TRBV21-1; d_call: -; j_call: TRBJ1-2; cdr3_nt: TGTGCCAGCAGCAAAGTCCCGGGGGGCTACACCTTC; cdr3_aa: CASSKVPGGYTF
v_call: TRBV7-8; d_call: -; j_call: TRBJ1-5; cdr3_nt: TGTGCCAGCAGCTTAGACCCCTCAGGGAAGGGGGATCAGCCCCAGCATTTT; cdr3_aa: CASSLDPSGKGDQPQHF
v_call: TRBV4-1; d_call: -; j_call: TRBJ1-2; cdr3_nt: TGCGCCAGCAGCAAACCGGGGCCTTATGGCTACACCTTC; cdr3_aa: CASSKPGPYGYTF
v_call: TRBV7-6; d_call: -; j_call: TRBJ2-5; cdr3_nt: TGTGCCAGCAGCTTCGTGGGGGAGACCCAGTACTTC; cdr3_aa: CASSFVGETQYF
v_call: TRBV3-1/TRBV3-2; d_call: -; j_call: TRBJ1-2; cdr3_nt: TGTGCCAGCAGCCAAGGGGCAGGGGACGGTGGCTACACCTTC; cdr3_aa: CASSQGAGDGGYTF
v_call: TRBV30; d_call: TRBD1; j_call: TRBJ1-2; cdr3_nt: TGTGCCGGACACCAACAGGGGGCGAATGGCTACACCTTC; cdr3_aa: CAGHQQGANGYTF
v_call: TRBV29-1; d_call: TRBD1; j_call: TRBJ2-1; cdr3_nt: TGCAGCGTTGGGCAGGGGGCGAGGCAGGATGAGCAGTTCTTC; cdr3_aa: CSVGQGARQDEQFF
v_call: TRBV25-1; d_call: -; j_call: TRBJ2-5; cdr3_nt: TGTGCCAGCAGTGAAACAGGGCGGGCAGAGAAAAGGGAGACCCAGTACTTC; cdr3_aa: CASSETGRAEKRETQYF
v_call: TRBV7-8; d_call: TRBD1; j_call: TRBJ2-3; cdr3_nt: TGTGCCAGCAGCTTTTGGGGACAGGGGGTAGATACGCAGTATTTT; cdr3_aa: CASSFWGQGVDTQYF
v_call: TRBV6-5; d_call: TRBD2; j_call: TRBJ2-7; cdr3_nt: TGTGCCAGCAGTTACTCGTCTCTAGCGGGGTCCTACGAGCAGTACTTC; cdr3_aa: CASSYSSLAGSYEQYF
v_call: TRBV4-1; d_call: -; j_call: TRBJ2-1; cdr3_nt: TGCGCCAGCAGCCAAGTAATCGAGGGGCGTGAGCAGTTCTTC; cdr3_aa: CASSQVIEGREQFF
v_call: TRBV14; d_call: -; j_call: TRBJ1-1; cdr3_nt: TGTGCCAGCAGCCAAGATGGGCGCTTTAGGGGAAGGGGAATGAACACTGAAGCTTTCTTT; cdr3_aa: CASSQDGRFRGRGMNTEAFF
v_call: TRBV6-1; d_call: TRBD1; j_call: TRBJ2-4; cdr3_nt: TGTGCCAGCAGTGAATGGTCAGGGGGCGCGAACATTCAGTACTTC; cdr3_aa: CASSEWSGGANIQYF
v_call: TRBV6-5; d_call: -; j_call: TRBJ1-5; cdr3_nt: TGTGCCAGCGGCAAGGTGGGCAATCAGCCCCAGCATTTT; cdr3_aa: CASGKVGNQPQHF
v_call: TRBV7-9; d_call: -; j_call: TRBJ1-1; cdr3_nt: TGTGCCAGCAGCTTAGAACAGGGAGGAGCTTTCTTT; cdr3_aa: CASSLEQGGAFF
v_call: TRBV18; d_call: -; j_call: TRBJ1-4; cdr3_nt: TGTGCCAGCTCGCATGACCTTGGGATTAATGAAAAACTGTTTTTT; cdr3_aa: CASSHDLGINEKLFF
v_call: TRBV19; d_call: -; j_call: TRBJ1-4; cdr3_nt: TGTGCCAGTAGGGGCCGGGACAATAATGAAAAACTGTTTTTT; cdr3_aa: CASRGRDNNEKLFF
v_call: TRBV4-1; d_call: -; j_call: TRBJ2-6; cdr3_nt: TGCGCCAGCAGCCAGAGTGATGTCTCTGGGGCCAACGTCCTGACTTTC; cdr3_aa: CASSQSDVSGANVLTF
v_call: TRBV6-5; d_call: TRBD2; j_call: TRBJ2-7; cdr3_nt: TGTGCCAGCAGGGCCAAAGCGGGAGGGGGCTACGAGCAGTACTTC; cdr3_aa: CASRAKAGGGYEQYF
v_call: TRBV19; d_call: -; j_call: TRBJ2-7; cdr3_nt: TGTGCCAGTAGTATTTCAAGGGCAGGGATCTACGAGCAGTACTTC; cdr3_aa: CASSISRAGIYEQYF